The entry below gives a single T cell receptor (beta chain) sequence along with its context. This entry is derived from a study of blood T cell repertoires in COVID-19. The wider study: Samples of COVID-19 (acute and convalescent) were obtained from the United States, Italy and Spain. Nucleic acid was either cDNA or gDNA, and it came from T cells, B-cell-depleted T cells, or PBMCs.

Original handling: Amplification of reference gene primers provided the estimated nucleated cell counts. Method: immunoSEQ multiplex PCR; TCRdb's copy keeps in-frame clones and lacks some. Clonal size and the V and J genes are those of that table, whereas D and trimming came from the DNA. In the table there are a few hundred thousand clones, approximately 89% of which are singletons. Source material: PBMCs or T cells enriched from blood (not recorded which). The receptor was derived from a woman aged 40 to 55 who had been exposed to COVID-19.

The CDR3 region has the DNA TGTGCCAGCAACCGCGGAAGAGATACGCAGTATTTT. It codes for CASNRGRDTQYF. This sequence joins TRBV28 and TRBJ2-3; no definite D call. In germline, CDR1 is MDHEN, CDR2 SYDVKM. The CDR3 runs 12 residues. Trimming shortened V by 7 bases and J by 5 bases, and 10 bases separated the two germline ends.